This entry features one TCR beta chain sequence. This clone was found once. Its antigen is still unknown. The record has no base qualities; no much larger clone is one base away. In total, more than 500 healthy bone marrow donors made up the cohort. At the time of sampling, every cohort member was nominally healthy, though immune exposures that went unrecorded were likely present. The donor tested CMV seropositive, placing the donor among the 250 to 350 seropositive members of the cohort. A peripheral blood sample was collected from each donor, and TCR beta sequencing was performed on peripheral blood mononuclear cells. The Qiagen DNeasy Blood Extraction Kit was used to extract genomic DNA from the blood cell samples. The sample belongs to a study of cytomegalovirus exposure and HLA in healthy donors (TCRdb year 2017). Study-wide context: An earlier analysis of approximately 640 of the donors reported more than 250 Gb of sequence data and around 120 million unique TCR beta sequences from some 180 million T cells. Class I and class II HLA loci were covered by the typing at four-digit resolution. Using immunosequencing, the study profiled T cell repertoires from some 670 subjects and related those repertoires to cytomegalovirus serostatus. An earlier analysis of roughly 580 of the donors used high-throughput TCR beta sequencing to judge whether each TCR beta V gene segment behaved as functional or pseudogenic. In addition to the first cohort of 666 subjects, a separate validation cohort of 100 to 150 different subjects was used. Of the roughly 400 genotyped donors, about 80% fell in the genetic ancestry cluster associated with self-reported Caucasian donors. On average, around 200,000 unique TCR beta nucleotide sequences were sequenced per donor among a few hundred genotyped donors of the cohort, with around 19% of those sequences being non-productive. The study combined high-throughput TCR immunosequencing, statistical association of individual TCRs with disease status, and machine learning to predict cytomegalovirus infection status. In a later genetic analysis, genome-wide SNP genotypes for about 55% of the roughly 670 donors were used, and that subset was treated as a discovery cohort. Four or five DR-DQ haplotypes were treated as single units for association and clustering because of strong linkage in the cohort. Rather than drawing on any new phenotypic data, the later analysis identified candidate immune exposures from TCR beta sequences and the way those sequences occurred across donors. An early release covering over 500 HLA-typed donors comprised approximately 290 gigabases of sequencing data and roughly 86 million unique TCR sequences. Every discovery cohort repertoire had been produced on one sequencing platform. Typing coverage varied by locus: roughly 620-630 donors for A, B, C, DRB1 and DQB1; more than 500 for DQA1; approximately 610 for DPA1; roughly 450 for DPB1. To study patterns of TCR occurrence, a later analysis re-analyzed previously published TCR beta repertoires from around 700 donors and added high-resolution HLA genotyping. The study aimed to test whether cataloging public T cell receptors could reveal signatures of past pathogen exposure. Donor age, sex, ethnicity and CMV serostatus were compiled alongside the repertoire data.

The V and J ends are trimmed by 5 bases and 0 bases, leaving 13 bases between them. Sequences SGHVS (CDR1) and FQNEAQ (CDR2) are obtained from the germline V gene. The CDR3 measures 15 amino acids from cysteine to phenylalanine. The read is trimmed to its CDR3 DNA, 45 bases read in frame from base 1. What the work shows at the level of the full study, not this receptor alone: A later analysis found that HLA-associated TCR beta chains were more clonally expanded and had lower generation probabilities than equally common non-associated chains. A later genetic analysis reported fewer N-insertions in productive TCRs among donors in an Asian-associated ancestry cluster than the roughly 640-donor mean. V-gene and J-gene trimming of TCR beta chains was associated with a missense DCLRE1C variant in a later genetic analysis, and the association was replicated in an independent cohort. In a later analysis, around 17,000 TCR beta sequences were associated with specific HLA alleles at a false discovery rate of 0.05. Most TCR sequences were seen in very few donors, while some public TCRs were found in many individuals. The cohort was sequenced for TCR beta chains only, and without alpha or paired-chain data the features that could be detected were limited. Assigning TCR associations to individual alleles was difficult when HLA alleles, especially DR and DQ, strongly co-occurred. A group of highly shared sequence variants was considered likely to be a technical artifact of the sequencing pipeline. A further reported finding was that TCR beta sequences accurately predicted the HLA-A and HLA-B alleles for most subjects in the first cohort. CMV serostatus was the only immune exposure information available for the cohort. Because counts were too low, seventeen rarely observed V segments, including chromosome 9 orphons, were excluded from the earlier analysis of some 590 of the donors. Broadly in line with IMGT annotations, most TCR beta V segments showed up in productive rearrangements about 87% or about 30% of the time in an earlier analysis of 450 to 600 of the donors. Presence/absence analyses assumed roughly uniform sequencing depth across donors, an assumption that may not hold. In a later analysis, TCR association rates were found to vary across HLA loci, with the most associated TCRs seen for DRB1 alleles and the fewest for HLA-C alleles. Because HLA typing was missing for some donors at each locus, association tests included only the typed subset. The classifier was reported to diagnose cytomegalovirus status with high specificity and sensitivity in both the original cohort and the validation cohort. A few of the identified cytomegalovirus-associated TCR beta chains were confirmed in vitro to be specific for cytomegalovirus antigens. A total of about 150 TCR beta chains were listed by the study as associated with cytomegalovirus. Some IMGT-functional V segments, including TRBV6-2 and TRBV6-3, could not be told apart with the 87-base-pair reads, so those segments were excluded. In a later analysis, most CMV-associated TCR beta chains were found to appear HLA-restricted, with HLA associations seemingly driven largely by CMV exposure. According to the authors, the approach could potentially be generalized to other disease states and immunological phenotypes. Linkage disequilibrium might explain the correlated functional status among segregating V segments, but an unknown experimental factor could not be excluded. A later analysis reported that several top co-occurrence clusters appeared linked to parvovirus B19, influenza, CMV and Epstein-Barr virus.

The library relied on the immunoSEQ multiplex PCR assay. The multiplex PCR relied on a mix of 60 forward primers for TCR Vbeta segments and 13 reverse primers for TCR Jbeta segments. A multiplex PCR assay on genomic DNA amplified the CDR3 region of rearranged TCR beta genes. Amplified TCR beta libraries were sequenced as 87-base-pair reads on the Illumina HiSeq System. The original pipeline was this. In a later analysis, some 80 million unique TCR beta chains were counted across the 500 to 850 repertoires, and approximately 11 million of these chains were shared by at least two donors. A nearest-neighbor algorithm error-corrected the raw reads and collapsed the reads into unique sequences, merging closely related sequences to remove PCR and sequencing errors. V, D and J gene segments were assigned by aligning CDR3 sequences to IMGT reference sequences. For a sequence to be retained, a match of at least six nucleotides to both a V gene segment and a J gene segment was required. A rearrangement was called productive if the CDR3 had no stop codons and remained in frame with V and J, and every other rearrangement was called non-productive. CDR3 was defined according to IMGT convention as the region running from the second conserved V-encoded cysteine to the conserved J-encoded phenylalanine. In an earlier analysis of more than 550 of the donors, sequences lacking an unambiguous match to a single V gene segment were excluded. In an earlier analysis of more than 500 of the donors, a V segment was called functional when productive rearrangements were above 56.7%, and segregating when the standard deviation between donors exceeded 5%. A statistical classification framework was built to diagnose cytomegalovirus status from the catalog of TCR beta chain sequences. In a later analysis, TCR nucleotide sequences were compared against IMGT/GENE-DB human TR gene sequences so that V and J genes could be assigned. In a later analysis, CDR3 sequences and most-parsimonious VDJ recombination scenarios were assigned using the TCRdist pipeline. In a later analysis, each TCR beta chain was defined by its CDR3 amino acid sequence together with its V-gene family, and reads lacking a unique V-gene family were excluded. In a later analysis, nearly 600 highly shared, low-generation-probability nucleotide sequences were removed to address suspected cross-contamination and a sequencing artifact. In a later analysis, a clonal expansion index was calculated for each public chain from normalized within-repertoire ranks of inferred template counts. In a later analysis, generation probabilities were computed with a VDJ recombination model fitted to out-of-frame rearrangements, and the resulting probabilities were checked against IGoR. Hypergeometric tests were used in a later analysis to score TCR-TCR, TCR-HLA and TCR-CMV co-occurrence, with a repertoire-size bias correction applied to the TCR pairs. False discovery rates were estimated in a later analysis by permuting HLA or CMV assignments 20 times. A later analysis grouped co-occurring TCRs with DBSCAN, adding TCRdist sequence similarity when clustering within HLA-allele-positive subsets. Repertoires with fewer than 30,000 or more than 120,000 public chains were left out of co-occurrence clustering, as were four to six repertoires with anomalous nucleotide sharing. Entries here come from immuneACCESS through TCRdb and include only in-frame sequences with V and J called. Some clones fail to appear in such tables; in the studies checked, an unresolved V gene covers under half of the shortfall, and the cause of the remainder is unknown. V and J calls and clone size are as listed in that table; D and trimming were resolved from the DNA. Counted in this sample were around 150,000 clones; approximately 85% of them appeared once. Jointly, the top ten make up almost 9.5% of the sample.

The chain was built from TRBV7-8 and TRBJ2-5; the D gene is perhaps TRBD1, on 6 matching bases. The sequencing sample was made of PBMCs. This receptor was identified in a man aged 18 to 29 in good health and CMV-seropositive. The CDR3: CASSPHREYQETQYF. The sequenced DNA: TGTGCCAGCAGCCCTCACAGGGAGTACCAAGAGACCCAGTACTTC. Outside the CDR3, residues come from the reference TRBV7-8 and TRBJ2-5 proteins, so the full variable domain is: GAGVSQSPRYKVAKRGQDVALRCDPISGHVSLFWYQQALGQGPEFLTYFQNEAQLDKSGLPSDRFFAERPEGSVSTLKIQRTQQEDSAVYLCASSPHREYQETQYFGPGTRLLVL.